The 16 T cell receptor beta chains below come from one sample, sequenced in a study of shared clonotypes between healthy human individuals. Repertoires were generated with immunoSEQ multiplex PCR, while TCRdb's copy carries only in-frame clones and drops some. The table includes roughly 1 million clones, around 78% detected once. Specimen: memory CD4+ T cells from PBMCs. The subset was: CD45RA-negative fraction. These receptor sequences come from a young man in good health. Some clones in this sample may be carry-over from other donors' samples.

The chain uses TRBV5-4 and TRBJ2-5; a weak D match, TRBD2 (6 bases). The length of the CDR3 is 16 residues. Between the trimmed V and J ends, which lost 0 bases and 1 base, there was a span of 13 bases. Germline CDR1 is SGHNT and CDR2 is YYREEE (reference sequence). CDR3 bases: TGTGCCAGCAGCTTGGAAGCTGGTAGCGGCCAAGAGACCCAGTACTTC. Its protein product is CASSLEAGSGQETQYF.

V is TRBV28 and J is TRBJ1-5, with 7 bases matching TRBD1. Trimming at V came to 3 bases and at J to 0 bases, leaving 2 bases not matched to a gene. The germline V gene has CDR1 MDHEN and CDR2 SYDVKM. This CDR3 region has 15 residues. CDR3 sequence: CASSLTGSSNQPQHF. CDR3 nucleotides: TGTGCCAGCAGTTTGACAGGGAGTAGCAATCAGCCCCAGCATTTT.

The sample holds many counts of this clone. This specimen includes other DNA sequences encoding the same CDR3. The chain uses TRBV27 and TRBJ1-2; D uncertain. Trimming took 11 bases from V and 8 from J, leaving 9 bases between them. Per the germline V gene, CDR1 is MNHEY and CDR2 is SMNVEV (reference sequence). This CDR3 has 9 residues. This CDR3 reads CARGGGYTF. The CDR3 bases are TGTGCCCGGGGTGGAGGCTACACCTTC.

As regards this clone: Other DNA sequences from this sample encode an identical CDR3 as well. The CDR3 loop reads CASSLEGGNTGELFF. Here the CDR3 DNA reads TGCGCCAGCAGCTTGGAAGGCGGGAACACCGGGGAGCTGTTTTTT. The chain links TRBV5-1 to TRBJ2-2; D is unclear. Germline V CDR1 and CDR2: SGHRS, YFSETQ. The CDR3 length is 15 residues. Trimming cost V 0 bases and J 1 base, with 7 bases left between them.

The chain joins TRBV10-3 to TRBJ2-5; no reliable D call. Germline CDR1 and CDR2: ENHRY and SYGVKD. Between the trimmed V and J ends, which lost 0 bases and 4 bases, there was a span of 12 bases. The CDR3 spans 15 residues. The DNA for the CDR3 is TGTGCCATCAGTGAGTCGGGGTCAAGAGCAGAGACCCAGTACTTC. Translating gives CAISESGSRAETQYF.

The J gene is TRBJ2-7, the V gene TRBV29-1, with 9 bases aligning to TRBD1. V dropped 4 bases and J dropped 6; count of bases not matched to a gene: 7. The V gene's germline CDR1 is SQVTM and CDR2 ANQGSEA. There are 13 residues in the CDR3. The CDR3 DNA reads as TGCAGCGTTGTAGGACAGGGGTTGGCCGAGCAGTACTTC. It encodes CSVVGQGLAEQYF.

This chain connects TRBV7-9 to TRBJ2-5; the D gene is possibly TRBD1 (5 bases). CDR3 length: 16 residues. The germline gives CDR1 SEHNR, CDR2 FQNEAQ (reference sequence). V was trimmed by 5 bases and J by 4 bases, leaving 20 bases between them. The DNA for the CDR3 is TGTGCCAGCAGCCCCAGACGTTCAGGGCCCGGAGAGACCCAGTACTTC. This encodes CASSPRRSGPGETQYF.

The gene calls are TRBV5-6 and TRBJ1-4, with 7 nucleotides matching TRBD1. In germline, CDR1 is SGHDT, CDR2 YYEEEE. The ends lost 7 bases at V and 6 bases at J; junction bases unmatched: 9. The CDR3 loop spans 14 amino acids. The CDR3 region has the DNA TGTGCCAGCCGCCAACAGGGGAGTGATGAAAAACTGTTTTTT. It translates to CASRQQGSDEKLFF.

The chain uses TRBV5-6 and TRBJ2-7; 8 nucleotides agree with TRBD2. CDR3 size: 17 residues. Germline loops: CDR1 SGHDT, CDR2 YYEEEE. J lost 1 base, V lost 4 bases, and 13 bases had no gene match. The CDR3 DNA reads TGTGCCAGCAGCCCCGGGGGGGCCGACACGAATTCCTACGAGCAGTACTTC. Encoded protein: CASSPGGADTNSYEQYF.

This chain links TRBV4-1 with TRBJ2-7; D is ambiguous. Trimming pared 0 bases from V and 3 bases from J, leaving 9 bases between. Germline lookup yields CDR1 MGHRA and CDR2 YSYEKL. The CDR3 has 14 residues. The CDR3 DNA reads as TGCGCCAGCAGCCAAGATGAGGACCTCTACGAGCAGTACTTC. It translates to CASSQDEDLYEQYF.

This clone was detected ten times or more. Other DNA sequences within the sample encode an identical CDR3. This chain links TRBV7-7 with TRBJ2-5; D remains ambiguous. Germline CDR1 SSHAT, CDR2 FNYEAQ (reference sequence). The CDR3 covers 14 residues. Trimming stripped 1 base from V and 2 bases from J, with 8 bases between. The CDR3 sequence is CASSLGTAQETQYF. CDR3 nucleotide sequence: TGTGCCAGCAGCTTAGGGACCGCACAAGAGACCCAGTACTTC. The entire variable domain, with the rest obtained from reference TRBV7-7 and TRBJ2-5, is as follows: GAGVSQSPRYKVTKRGQDVTLRCDPISSHATLYWYQQALGQGPEFLTYFNYEAQPDKSGLPSDRFSAERPEGSISTLTIQRTEQRDSAMYRCASSLGTAQETQYFGPGTRLLVL.

V usage is TRBV28 and J usage is TRBJ1-2, with TRBD1 identical over 9 bases. This CDR3 is built from 13 residues. Losses at the gene ends were 3 bases for V and 8 bases for J; bases not matched to a gene: 4. CDR1 and CDR2 from the germline V gene are MDHEN and SYDVKM. The CDR3 nucleotides are TGTGCCAGCAGTTTGAGGACAGGGGACGGCTACACCTTC. Protein product: CASSLRTGDGYTF.

This clone has just a few counts. This chain joins TRBV6-6 and TRBJ1-5; 7 bases are a match to TRBD1. CDR1 is MNHNY and CDR2 is SVGAGI in the germline V gene (reference sequence). The CDR3 covers 15 residues. Trimming removed 3 bases from V and 0 bases from J; junction bases left unmatched: 2. CDR3 sequence reads: CASSYRDSSNQPQHF. The CDR3 nucleotides read TGTGCCAGCAGTTATAGGGACAGTAGCAATCAGCCCCAGCATTTT.

The V and J genes are TRBV18 and TRBJ1-3, with D tentatively TRBD1 (5 bases). CDR1 KGHSH and CDR2 LQKENI come from the germline V gene. The CDR3 contains 16 residues. The germline V and J ends were trimmed by 2 bases and 0 bases, with 11 bases remaining between them. In DNA form, the CDR3 reads TGTGCCAGCTCACCAGACAGTTCTTTCTCTGGAAACACCATATATTTT. This sequence encodes CASSPDSSFSGNTIYF.

This chain uses TRBV2 with TRBJ1-2, with D perhaps TRBD1 (5 bases). Germline V gives CDR1 SNHLY, CDR2 FYNNEI. V lost 8 bases and J lost 2, with 12 bases in between. This CDR3 is 13 amino acids long. The CDR3 nucleotides read TGTGCCAGCCGGGGCCTGATCAACTATGGCTACACCTTC. It is translated as CASRGLINYGYTF.

V is TRBV28 and J is TRBJ1-5; D unresolved. Germline V gives CDR1 MDHEN, CDR2 SYDVKM. Trimming pared 6 bases from V and 3 bases from J, leaving 9 bases between. The CDR3 consists of 13 residues. CDR3: CASRVGINQPQHF. The CDR3 coding sequence is TGTGCCAGCAGGGTGGGAATCAATCAGCCCCAGCATTTT.